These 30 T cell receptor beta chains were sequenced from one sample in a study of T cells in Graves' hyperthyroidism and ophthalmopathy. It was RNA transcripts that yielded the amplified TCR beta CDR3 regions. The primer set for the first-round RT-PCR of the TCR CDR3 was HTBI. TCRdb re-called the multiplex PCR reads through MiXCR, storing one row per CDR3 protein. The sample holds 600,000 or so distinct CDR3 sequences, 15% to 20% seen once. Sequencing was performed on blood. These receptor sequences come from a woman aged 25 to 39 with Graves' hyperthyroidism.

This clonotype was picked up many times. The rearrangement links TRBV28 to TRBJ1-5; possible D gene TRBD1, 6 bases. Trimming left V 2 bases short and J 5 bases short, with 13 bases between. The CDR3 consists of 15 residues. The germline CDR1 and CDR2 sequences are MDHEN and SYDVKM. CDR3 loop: CASSLNREVHQPQHF. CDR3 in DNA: TGTGCCAGCAGTTTAAACAGGGAGGTACATCAGCCCCAGCATTTT.

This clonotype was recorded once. The CDR3 loop reads CASPIGLGQGVPGANVLTF. The CDR3, as DNA: TGTGCCAGCCCTATTGGGTTGGGACAGGGGGTGCCCGGGGCCAACGTCCTGACTTTC. V gene TRBV7-2 combines with J gene TRBJ2-6, with 11 bases aligning to TRBD1. CDR1 and CDR2 from the germline V gene are SGHTA and FQGNSA. After removal of 8 bases from V and 4 bases from J, the junction contained 16 bases not matched to a gene. The CDR3 contains 19 residues.

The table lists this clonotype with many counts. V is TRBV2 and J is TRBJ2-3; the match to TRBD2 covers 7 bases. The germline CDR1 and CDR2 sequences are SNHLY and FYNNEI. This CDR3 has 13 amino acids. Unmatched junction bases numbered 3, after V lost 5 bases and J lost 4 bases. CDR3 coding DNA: TGTGCCAGCAGTAGTAGCGGGCCAGATACGCAGTATTTT. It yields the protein CASSSSGPDTQYF.

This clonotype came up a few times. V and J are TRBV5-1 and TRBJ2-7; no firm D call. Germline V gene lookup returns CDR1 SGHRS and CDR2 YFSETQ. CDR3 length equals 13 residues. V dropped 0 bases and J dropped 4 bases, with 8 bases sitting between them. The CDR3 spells CASSLEQRYEQYF. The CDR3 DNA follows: TGCGCCAGCAGCTTGGAACAGAGATACGAGCAGTACTTC. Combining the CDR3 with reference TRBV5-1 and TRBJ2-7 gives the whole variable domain KAGVTQTPRYLIKTRGQQVTLSCSPISGHRSVSWYQQTPGQGLQFLFEYFSETQRNKGNFPGRFSGRQFSNSRSEMNVSTLELGDSALYLCASSLEQRYEQYFGPGTRLTVT.

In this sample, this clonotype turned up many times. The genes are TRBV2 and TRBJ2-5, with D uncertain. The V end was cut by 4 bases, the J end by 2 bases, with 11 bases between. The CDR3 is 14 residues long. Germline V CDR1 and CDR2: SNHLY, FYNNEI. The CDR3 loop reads CASSVLHTQETQYF. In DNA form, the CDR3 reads TGTGCCAGCAGTGTACTACATACTCAAGAGACCCAGTACTTC.

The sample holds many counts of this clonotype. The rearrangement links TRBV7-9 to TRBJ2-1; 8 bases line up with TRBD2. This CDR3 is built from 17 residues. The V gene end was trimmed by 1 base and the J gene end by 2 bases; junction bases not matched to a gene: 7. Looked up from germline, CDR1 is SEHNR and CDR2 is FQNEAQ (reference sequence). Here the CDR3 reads CASSLDLGSGTYNEQFF. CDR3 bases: TGTGCCAGCAGCTTAGATTTGGGTAGCGGGACCTACAATGAGCAGTTCTTC.

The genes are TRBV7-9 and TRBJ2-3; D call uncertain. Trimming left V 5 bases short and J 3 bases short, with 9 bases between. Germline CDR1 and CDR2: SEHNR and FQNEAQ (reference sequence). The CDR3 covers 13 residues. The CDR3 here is CASSPLQTDTQYF. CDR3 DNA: TGTGCCAGCAGCCCCCTCCAAACAGATACGCAGTATTTT.

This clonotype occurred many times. CDR3: CASRAGGETQYF. CDR3 in DNA: TGTGCCAGCAGGGCGGGGGGGGAGACCCAGTACTTC. The V gene is TRBV28, the J gene TRBJ2-5; 9 bases match TRBD2. CDR3 length: 12 residues. The trim removed 6 bases at V and 5 bases at J, leaving 1 base unmatched. The germline CDR1 and CDR2 sequences are MDHEN and SYDVKM.

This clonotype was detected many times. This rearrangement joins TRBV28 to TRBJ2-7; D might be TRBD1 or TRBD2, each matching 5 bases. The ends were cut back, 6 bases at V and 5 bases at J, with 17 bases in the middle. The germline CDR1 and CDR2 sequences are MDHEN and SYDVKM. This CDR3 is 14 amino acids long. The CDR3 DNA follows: TGTGCCAGCAGCCCGATGAGGGGAATGAACGAGCAGTACTTC. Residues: CASSPMRGMNEQYF. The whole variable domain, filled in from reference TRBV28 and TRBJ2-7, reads DVKVTQSSRYLVKRTGEKVFLECVQDMDHENMFWYRQDPGLGLRLIYFSYDVKMKEKGDIPEGYSVSREKKERFSLILESASTNQTSMYLCASSPMRGMNEQYFGPGTRLTVT.

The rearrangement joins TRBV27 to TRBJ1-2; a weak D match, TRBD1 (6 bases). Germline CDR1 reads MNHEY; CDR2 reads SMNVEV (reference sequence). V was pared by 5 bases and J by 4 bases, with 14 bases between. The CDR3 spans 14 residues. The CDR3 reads CASSPSTGPYGYTF. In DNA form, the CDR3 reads TGTGCCAGCAGTCCCTCCACAGGGCCCTATGGCTACACCTTC.

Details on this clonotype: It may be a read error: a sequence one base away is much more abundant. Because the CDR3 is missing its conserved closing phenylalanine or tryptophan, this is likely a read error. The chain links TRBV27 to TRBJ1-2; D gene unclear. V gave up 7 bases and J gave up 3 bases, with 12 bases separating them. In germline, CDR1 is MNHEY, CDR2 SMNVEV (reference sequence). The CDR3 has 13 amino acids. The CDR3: CASTGDKDYGYTS. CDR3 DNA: TGTGCCAGCACGGGCGACAAGGACTATGGCTACACCTCC.

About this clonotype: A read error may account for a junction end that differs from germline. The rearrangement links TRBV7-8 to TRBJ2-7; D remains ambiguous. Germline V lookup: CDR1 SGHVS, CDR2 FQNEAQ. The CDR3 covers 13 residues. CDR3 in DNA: TGTGCCAGCGGCTTGGAGAGCGCCTACGAGCAGTACTTC. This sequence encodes CASGLESAYEQYF.

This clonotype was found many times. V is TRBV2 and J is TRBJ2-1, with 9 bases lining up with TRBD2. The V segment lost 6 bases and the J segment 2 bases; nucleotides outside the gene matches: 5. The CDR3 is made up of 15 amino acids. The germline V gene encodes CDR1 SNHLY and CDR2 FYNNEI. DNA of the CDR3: TGTGCCAGCAGGGCCAGCGGGAGGCCCTACAATGAGCAGTTCTTC. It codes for CASRASGRPYNEQFF.

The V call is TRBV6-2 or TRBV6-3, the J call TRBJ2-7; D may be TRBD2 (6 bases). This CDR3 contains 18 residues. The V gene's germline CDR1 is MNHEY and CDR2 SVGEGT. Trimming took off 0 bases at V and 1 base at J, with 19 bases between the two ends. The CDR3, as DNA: TGTGCCAGCAGTTACTCGAAACGGGGCCTAGCGATATCCTACGAGCAGTACTTC. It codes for CASSYSKRGLAISYEQYF.

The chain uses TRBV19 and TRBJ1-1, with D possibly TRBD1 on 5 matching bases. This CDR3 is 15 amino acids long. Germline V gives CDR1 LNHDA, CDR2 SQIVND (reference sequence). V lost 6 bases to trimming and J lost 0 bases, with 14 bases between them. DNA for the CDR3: TGTGCCAGTAGGGACGGGACCTATATGAACACTGAAGCTTTCTTT. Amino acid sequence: CASRDGTYMNTEAFF.

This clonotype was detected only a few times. CDR3 in DNA: TGTGCCACCAGTGATCGGACAGGGCTCCTCACCGGGGAGCTGTTTTTT. It codes for CATSDRTGLLTGELFF. The chain recombines TRBV24-1 with TRBJ2-2; 8 nucleotides line up with TRBD1. From germline, CDR1 is KGHDR and CDR2 SFDVKD. CDR3 length: 16 amino acids. The ends lost 3 bases at V and 4 bases at J; junction bases unmatched: 6.

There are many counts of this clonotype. For the CDR3, the DNA is TGTGCCAGCAGCTTAGAGGCAGGGCGAGAGACCCAGTACTTC. Protein sequence: CASSLEAGRETQYF. This chain links TRBV11-3 with TRBJ2-5, with D possibly TRBD1 on 5 matching bases. Germline V gene data show CDR1 as SGHNT and CDR2 as YENEEA. CDR3 length: 14 amino acids. Trimming shortened V by 0 bases and J by 4 bases, and 9 bases separated the two germline ends.

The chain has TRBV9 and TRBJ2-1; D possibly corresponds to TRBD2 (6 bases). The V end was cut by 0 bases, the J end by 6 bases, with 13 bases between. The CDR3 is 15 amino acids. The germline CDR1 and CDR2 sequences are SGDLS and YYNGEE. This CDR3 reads CASSVEPLAANEQFF. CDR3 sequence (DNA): TGTGCCAGCAGCGTAGAACCACTAGCAGCCAATGAGCAGTTCTTC. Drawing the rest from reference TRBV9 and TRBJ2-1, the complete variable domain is DSGVTQTPKHLITATGQRVTLRCSPRSGDLSVYWYQQSLDQGLQFLIQYYNGEERAKGNILERFSAQQFPDLHSELNLSSLELGDSALYFCASSVEPLAANEQFFGPGTRLTVL.

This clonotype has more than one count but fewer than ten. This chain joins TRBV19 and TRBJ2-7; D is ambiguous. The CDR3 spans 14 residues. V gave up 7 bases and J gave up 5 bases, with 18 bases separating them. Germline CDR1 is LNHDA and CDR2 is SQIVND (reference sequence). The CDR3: CASTPDGSGNEQYF. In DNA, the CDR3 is TGTGCCAGTACCCCGGATGGCTCCGGCAACGAGCAGTACTTC.

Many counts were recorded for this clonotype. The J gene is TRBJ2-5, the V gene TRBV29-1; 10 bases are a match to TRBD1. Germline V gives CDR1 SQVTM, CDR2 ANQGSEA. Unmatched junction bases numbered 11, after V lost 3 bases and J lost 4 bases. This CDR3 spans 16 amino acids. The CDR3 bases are TGCAGCGTTGATCCGTCCGGGACAGGGGTTGCAGAGACCCAGTACTTC. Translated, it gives CSVDPSGTGVAETQYF.

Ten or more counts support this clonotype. The CDR3 bases are TGCGCCAGCAGTAAAGTGACTAGCGGGAGCCGGGAGACCCAGTACTTC. Encoded protein: CASSKVTSGSRETQYF. This chain connects TRBV10-1 to TRBJ2-5; 12 bases agree with TRBD2. This CDR3 comprises 16 residues. The V segment lost 5 bases and the J segment 5 bases; nucleotides outside the gene matches: 9. The germline CDR1 and CDR2 sequences are WNHNN and SYGVQD (reference sequence).

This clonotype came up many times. CDR3 protein: CASSPRGSGGAGRQFF. The CDR3 bases are TGTGCCAGCAGTCCTAGGGGCTCGGGTGGCGCGGGAAGGCAGTTCTTC. The rearrangement links TRBV28 to TRBJ2-1; D is perhaps TRBD2 (6 bases). This CDR3 is built from 16 residues. V shed 5 bases and J shed 12 bases, with 26 bases lying between them. CDR1 and CDR2 from the germline V gene are MDHEN and SYDVKM.

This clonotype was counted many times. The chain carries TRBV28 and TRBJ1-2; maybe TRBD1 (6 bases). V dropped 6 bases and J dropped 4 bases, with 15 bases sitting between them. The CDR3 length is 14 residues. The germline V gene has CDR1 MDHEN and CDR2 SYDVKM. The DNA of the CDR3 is TGTGCCAGCAGCCAATACAGGGCCCTCTATGGCTACACCTTC. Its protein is CASSQYRALYGYTF.

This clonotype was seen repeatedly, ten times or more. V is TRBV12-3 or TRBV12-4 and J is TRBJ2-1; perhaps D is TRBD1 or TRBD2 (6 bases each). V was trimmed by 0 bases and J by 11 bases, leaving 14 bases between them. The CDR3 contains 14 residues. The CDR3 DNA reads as TGTGCCAGCAGTTTAGCGGCGGGACAAACGAAGCAGTTCTTC. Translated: CASSLAAGQTKQFF.

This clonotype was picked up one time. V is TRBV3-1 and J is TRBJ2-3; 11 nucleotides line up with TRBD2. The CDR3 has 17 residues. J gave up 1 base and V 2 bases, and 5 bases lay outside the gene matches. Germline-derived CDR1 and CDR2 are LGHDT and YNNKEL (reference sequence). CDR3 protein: CASSQTSGRRGTDTQYF. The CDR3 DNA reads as TGTGCCAGCAGCCAAACTAGCGGGAGAAGGGGCACAGATACGCAGTATTTT.

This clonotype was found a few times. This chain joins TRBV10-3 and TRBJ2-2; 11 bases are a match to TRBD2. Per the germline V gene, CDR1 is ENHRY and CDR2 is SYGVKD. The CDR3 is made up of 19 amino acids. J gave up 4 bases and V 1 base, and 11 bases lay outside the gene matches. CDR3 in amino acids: CAISEFTSGSVSGTGELFF. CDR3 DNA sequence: TGTGCCATCAGTGAGTTTACTAGCGGGAGCGTTTCGGGCACCGGGGAGCTGTTTTTT.

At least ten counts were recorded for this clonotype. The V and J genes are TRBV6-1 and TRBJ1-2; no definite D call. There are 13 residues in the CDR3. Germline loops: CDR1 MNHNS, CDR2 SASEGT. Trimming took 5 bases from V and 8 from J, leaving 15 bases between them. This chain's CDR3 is CASSTITPEGYTF. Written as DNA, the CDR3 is TGTGCCAGCAGTACGATTACACCAGAAGGCTACACCTTC.

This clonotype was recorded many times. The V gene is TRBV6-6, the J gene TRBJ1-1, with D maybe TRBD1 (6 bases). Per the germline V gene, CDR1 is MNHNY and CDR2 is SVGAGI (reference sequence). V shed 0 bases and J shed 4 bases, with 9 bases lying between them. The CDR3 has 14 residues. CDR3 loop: CASSYSTGGTEAFF. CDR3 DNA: TGTGCCAGCAGTTACTCGACAGGCGGCACTGAAGCTTTCTTT.

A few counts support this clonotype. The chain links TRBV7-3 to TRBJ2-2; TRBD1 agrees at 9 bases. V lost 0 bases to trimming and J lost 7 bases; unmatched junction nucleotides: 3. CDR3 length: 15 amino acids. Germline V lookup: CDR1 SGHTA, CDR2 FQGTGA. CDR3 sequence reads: CASSLTGQGGGELFF. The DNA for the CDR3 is TGTGCCAGCAGCTTAACGGGACAGGGAGGCGGGGAGCTGTTTTTT.

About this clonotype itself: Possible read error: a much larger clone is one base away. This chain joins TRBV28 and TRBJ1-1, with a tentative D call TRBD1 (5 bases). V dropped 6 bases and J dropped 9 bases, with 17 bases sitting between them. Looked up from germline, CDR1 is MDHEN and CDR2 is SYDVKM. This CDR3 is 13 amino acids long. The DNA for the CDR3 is TGTGCCAGCAGCCATCGGGGGACCGATAAAGCTTTCTTT. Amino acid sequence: CASSHRGTDKAFF.